The present T cell receptor beta chain was sequenced within a study of cytotoxic CD8 clonotypes in ibrutinib-treated CLL. Study summary: The patient breakdown showed more than nine relapsed/refractory and about 16 treatment-naive cases, with 17 IGHV unmutated.

Sequencing used immunoSEQ multiplex PCR; TCRdb keeps in-frame clones, though not all of them. The sample records approximately 50,000 clones, 50% to 60% being singletons. Study observations and caveats: Public clonotypes were rare and shrank or held steady on treatment.

Trimming cost V 1 base and J 2 bases, with 6 bases left between them. Per germline, CDR1 MDHEN and CDR2 SYDVKM. CDR3 length equals 13 residues. This clone was counted only a few times. The antigen remains undetermined. With cryopreserved PBMCs as the source, around 2 micrograms of genomic DNA went to TCR beta libraries. The rearrangement joins TRBV28 to TRBJ2-7, with D hard to call. The material sequenced was PBMCs, taken at disease progression, from a patient treated with ibrutinib. The source of this sequence is a human donor with chronic lymphocytic leukemia. CDR3 amino acids: CASSLSFPYEQYF. The DNA for the CDR3 is TGTGCCAGCAGTTTATCGTTCCCCTACGAGCAGTACTTC. The full variable domain, its missing parts supplied by reference TRBV28 and TRBJ2-7, is DVKVTQSSRYLVKRTGEKVFLECVQDMDHENMFWYRQDPGLGLRLIYFSYDVKMKEKGDIPEGYSVSREKKERFSLILESASTNQTSMYLCASSLSFPYEQYFGPGTRLTVT.